The 24 T cell receptor beta chains below all came from one sample that was sequenced in a study of PD-1 blockade in classical Hodgkin lymphoma. Produced via immunoSEQ multiplex PCR; TCRdb's table is partial and in-frame only. Of 70,000 or so clones in the sample, over 85% were seen once. Time point noted: newly diagnosed, previously untreated cHL patient sample. Sequenced: peripheral blood mononuclear cells (PBMCs). The source is a human donor with classical Hodgkin lymphoma.

The rearrangement links TRBV11-1 to TRBJ1-2; D uncertain. The CDR3 has 13 residues. V lost 5 bases, J lost 6 bases, and 13 bases lay in between. Germline CDR1 is SGHAT and CDR2 is FQDESV (reference sequence). CDR3 amino acids: CASSPPGRDGYTF. In nucleotides, the CDR3 is TGTGCCAGCAGCCCCCCTGGGAGGGATGGCTACACCTTC.

This clone was seen only once. The chain has TRBV18 and TRBJ1-2; D gene ambiguous. Trimming removed 2 bases at V and 4 bases at J, with 11 bases between. Looked up from germline, CDR1 is KGHSH and CDR2 is LQKENI. The CDR3 contains 14 residues. CDR3 in DNA: TGTGCCAGCTCACCAAGCGGGGAAGGCTATGGCTACACCTTC. Protein product: CASSPSGEGYGYTF.

The gene calls are TRBV27 and TRBJ2-6, with a tentative D call TRBD2 (6 bases). Trimming took 3 bases from V and 0 from J, leaving 18 bases between them. Germline lookup yields CDR1 MNHEY and CDR2 SMNVEV (reference sequence). This CDR3 is built from 19 residues. This CDR3 reads CASSFTLTRLVSGANVLTF. Written as DNA, the CDR3 is TGTGCCAGCAGTTTCACATTAACCAGACTAGTCTCTGGGGCCAACGTCCTGACTTTC.

The rearrangement uses TRBV11-2 and TRBJ2-7, with a tentative D call TRBD1 (5 bases). Germline V CDR1 and CDR2: SGHAT, FQNNGV. The CDR3 runs 13 residues. V lost 3 bases and J 12 bases, leaving 18 bases between the germline ends. This CDR3 reads CASSFTSGDRLYF. DNA of the CDR3: TGTGCCAGCAGCTTTACCTCAGGAGACAGACTGTACTTC.

This sequence joins TRBV6-1 and TRBJ2-3; 10 bases map to TRBD2. The CDR3 contains 15 residues. Germline trimming cut 4 bases from V and 0 bases from J; bases unmatched to any gene: 1. Germline CDR1 MNHNS, CDR2 SASEGT. The CDR3 loop reads CASSVLAGSTDTQYF. CDR3 DNA sequence: TGTGCCAGCAGTGTACTAGCGGGAAGCACAGATACGCAGTATTTT.

The CDR3 loop is CASGQDSMNTEAFF. The CDR3 DNA is TGCGCCAGCGGACAGGACTCTATGAACACTGAAGCTTTCTTT. The chain recombines TRBV5-1 with TRBJ1-1, with 7 bases aligning to TRBD1. The germline gives CDR1 SGHRS, CDR2 YFSETQ. Trimming at V came to 7 bases and at J to 0 bases, leaving 6 bases not matched to a gene. The CDR3 consists of 14 residues. Based on the CDR3 plus reference TRBV5-1 and TRBJ1-1, the full variable domain is KAGVTQTPRYLIKTRGQQVTLSCSPISGHRSVSWYQQTPGQGLQFLFEYFSETQRNKGNFPGRFSGRQFSNSRSEMNVSTLELGDSALYLCASGQDSMNTEAFFGQGTRLTVV.

The chain carries TRBV7-2 and TRBJ2-7; 12 bases line up with TRBD2. This CDR3 is 14 amino acids long. The junction had 2 bases not matched to a gene; V was cut back by 1 base and J by 7 bases. In germline, CDR1 is SGHTA, CDR2 FQGNSA. In nucleotides, the CDR3 is TGTGCCAGCAGCTTAGGGGGACTAGCGGGTGAGCAGTACTTC. Its translation is CASSLGGLAGEQYF.

The gene calls are TRBV5-1 and TRBJ2-1; the match to TRBD2 covers 10 bases. The V gene end was trimmed by 5 bases and the J gene end by 9 bases; junction bases not matched to a gene: 11. The CDR3 totals 15 residues. Germline values: CDR1 SGHRS, CDR2 YFSETQ. This CDR3 reads CASRSTSGIEGEQFF. In DNA, the CDR3 is TGCGCCAGCAGATCTACTAGCGGGATTGAGGGTGAGCAGTTCTTC.

V usage is TRBV7-2 and J usage is TRBJ1-6; D not certain. The germline gives CDR1 SGHTA, CDR2 FQGNSA. The V and J ends lost 5 bases and 2 bases respectively, with 13 bases between them. CDR3 size: 16 residues. The CDR3 reads CASSRYGTAYNSPLHF. The CDR3 nucleotides are TGTGCCAGCAGCCGCTACGGCACAGCCTATAATTCACCCCTCCACTTT.

V is TRBV6-6 and J is TRBJ1-5; D ambiguous. Germline-derived CDR1 and CDR2 are MNHNY and SVGAGI (reference sequence). The germline V and J ends were trimmed by 4 bases and 0 bases, with 13 bases remaining between them. This CDR3 region has 16 residues. The CDR3 DNA is TGTGCCAGCAGTTCACGCGCCGGGGATAGCAATCAGCCCCAGCATTTT. Protein product: CASSSRAGDSNQPQHF.

The rearrangement joins TRBV15 to TRBJ2-7; TRBD2 might be the D (6 bases). With 5 bases removed from V and 7 bases from J, the gap between germline ends came to 18 bases. This CDR3 is 14 amino acids long. Germline assignment: CDR1 LNHNV and CDR2 YYDKDF (reference sequence). The CDR3 DNA is TGTGCCACCAGCGAAGGCCCGGGGGTTTGGGAGCAGTACTTC. This sequence encodes CATSEGPGVWEQYF.

CDR3 sequence: CASSPRGPGPFTDTQYF. CDR3 nucleotide sequence: TGTGCCAGCAGCCCCCGGGGGCCAGGGCCTTTCACAGATACGCAGTATTTT. This chain uses TRBV7-9 with TRBJ2-3; possibly TRBD1 or TRBD2 for D (6 bases each). Trimming stripped 5 bases from V and 2 bases from J, with 20 bases between. The CDR3 spans 17 residues. The germline gives CDR1 SEHNR, CDR2 FQNEAQ (reference sequence).

In this sample, this clone turned up a few times. The chain has TRBV2 and TRBJ1-2; unclear D gene. Deletions cut 8 bases from V and 4 bases from J, with 11 bases between. The CDR3 is 12 amino acids. Germline loops: CDR1 SNHLY, CDR2 FYNNEI. The CDR3 region has the DNA TGTGCCAGCCCCGTGGGGAGCTATGGCTACACCTTC. It codes for CASPVGSYGYTF.

V gene TRBV11-2 combines with J gene TRBJ1-1; D remains ambiguous. V shed 4 bases and J shed 7 bases, with 10 bases lying between them. CDR1 is SGHAT and CDR2 is FQNNGV in the germline V gene. This CDR3 has 12 residues. CDR3 nucleotide sequence: TGTGCCAGCAGCTCCCTTGGGATTGAAGCTTTCTTT. This translates into CASSSLGIEAFF.

V and J are TRBV9 and TRBJ2-5, with 16 bases fitting TRBD2. Germline CDR1 is SGDLS and CDR2 is YYNGEE. The CDR3 loop spans 17 amino acids. With 2 bases clipped from V and 5 bases from J, the junction kept 6 bases outside the gene matches. The CDR3 coding sequence is TGTGCCAGCAGCGTGGGACTAGCGGGAGGGCAGGGGGAGACCCAGTACTTC. Protein product: CASSVGLAGGQGETQYF.

CDR3 nucleotides: TGTGCCTGGAGTGCTGGGGTAGGGGAGCAGTTCTTC. Amino acid sequence: CAWSAGVGEQFF. This rearrangement joins TRBV30 to TRBJ2-1, with D unclear. The CDR3 has 12 residues. Trimming stripped 1 base from V and 10 bases from J, with 11 bases between. Germline CDR1 and CDR2: GTSNPN and SVGIG (reference sequence).

This clone was recorded once. The rearrangement uses TRBV27 and TRBJ2-1; D is undetermined. The CDR3 runs to 16 residues. Germline V lookup: CDR1 MNHEY, CDR2 SMNVEV (reference sequence). The germline V and J ends were trimmed by 3 bases and 3 bases, with 15 bases remaining between them. CDR3: CASSFEYNQVYNEQFF. In nucleotides, the CDR3 is TGTGCCAGCAGTTTTGAATACAACCAAGTCTACAATGAGCAGTTCTTC.

This clone was counted once. The chain uses TRBV28 and TRBJ2-2; 7 positions agree with TRBD1. The CDR3 sequence is 12 residues long. With 4 bases clipped from V and 15 bases from J, the junction kept 8 bases outside the gene matches. Germline V gives CDR1 MDHEN, CDR2 SYDVKM. CDR3 loop: CASSYRTGRVFF. The DNA of the CDR3 is TGTGCCAGCAGTTACCGGACAGGAAGGGTGTTTTTT.

The chain has TRBV2 and TRBJ2-3, with TRBD2 as a possible D gene (7 bases). This CDR3 is built from 15 residues. CDR1 and CDR2 (germline): SNHLY, FYNNEI. V lost 2 bases and J lost 1, with 10 bases in between. The CDR3: CASSESGGRTDTQYF. The CDR3, as DNA: TGTGCCAGCAGTGAATCGGGGGGCCGCACAGATACGCAGTATTTT.

This chain connects TRBV7-2 to TRBJ1-6; D is undetermined. This CDR3 is built from 16 residues. Trimming shortened V by 1 base and J by 13 bases, and 20 bases separated the two germline ends. Germline V gene data show CDR1 as SGHTA and CDR2 as FQGNSA. DNA of the CDR3: TGTGCCAGCAGCTTAGTGAGTGGGTCAGCCCGCAGCCCCCTCCACTTT. Residues: CASSLVSGSARSPLHF.

The J gene is TRBJ1-1, the V gene TRBV18; D might be TRBD1 (5 bases). Trimming took off 4 bases at V and 6 bases at J, with 15 bases between the two ends. Germline loops: CDR1 KGHSH, CDR2 LQKENI. This CDR3 is built from 14 residues. The CDR3 reads CASSQSQEGPEAFF. CDR3 coding DNA: TGTGCCAGCTCACAATCACAGGAGGGGCCTGAAGCTTTCTTT.

The chain employs TRBV7-2 and TRBJ2-7; D is perhaps TRBD1 (6 bases). The CDR3 has 14 residues. Germline CDR1 SGHTA, CDR2 FQGNSA. With 6 bases removed from V and 4 bases from J, the gap between germline ends came to 16 bases. CDR3 protein: CASSSNRAEYEQYF. CDR3 DNA: TGTGCCAGCAGTTCCAACAGGGCGGAGTACGAGCAGTACTTC.

V is TRBV5-1 and J is TRBJ2-5; D may be TRBD2 (6 bases). V was shortened by 4 bases and J by 5 bases, with 18 bases between the two germline ends. The CDR3 spans 15 residues. From germline, CDR1 is SGHRS and CDR2 YFSETQ. In DNA form, the CDR3 reads TGCGCCAGCAGCCTCACTTCCGGGAGCCGGGAGACCCAGTACTTC. It is translated as CASSLTSGSRETQYF.

This sequence joins TRBV5-4 and TRBJ2-7; D is perhaps TRBD1 (5 bases). Germline CDR1 reads SGHNT; CDR2 reads YYREEE (reference sequence). The CDR3 contains 12 residues. V was shortened by 4 bases and J by 4 bases, with 9 bases between the two germline ends. The CDR3 region is CASSTDSYEQYF. Here the CDR3 DNA reads TGTGCCAGCAGCACCGACAGTTACGAGCAGTACTTC.